This TCR beta chain was sequenced during a study of Ad26.COV2.S vaccination and SARS-CoV-2 variants. For this clone: Its antigen is unidentified.

Trimming removed 2 bases from V and 5 bases from J, with 15 bases in between. Germline CDR1 and CDR2: MNHEY and SVGAGI. The CDR3 spans 15 residues. Study-level findings and limits: Marked by substantial breadth, spike-specific CD8+ and CD4+ T cell responses were reportedly seen after vaccination. The study found similar non-spike TCR breadth in vaccine and placebo recipients. In TCR breadth and depth analyses, total T cell responses may have been underestimated.

Using immunoSEQ multiplex PCR, the repertoire was profiled, and TCRdb retains in-frame clones only, with some absent. The sample records about 350,000 clones, about 92% being singletons. This sequence was found in a human donor who had recovered from COVID-19. Material: peripheral blood, obtained after recovery from COVID-19. The chain uses TRBV6-5 and TRBJ2-5, with D possibly matching TRBD1 (5 bases). CDR3 loop: CASSYGAGSVETQYF. The CDR3 DNA follows: TGTGCCAGCAGTTACGGGGCAGGGTCGGTGGAGACCCAGTACTTC.